Below, 15 T cell receptor beta chains from the same sample are listed, as sequenced in a study of PD-1 blockade in classical Hodgkin lymphoma. This sample's time point: cycle 4 day 1 (C4D1), after 6 weeks of nivolumab. Each patient relapsed following autologous stem cell transplantation, and prior brentuximab vedotin exposure differed. Some clones are missing from TCRdb's copy, which holds only in-frame ones; the method was immunoSEQ multiplex PCR. The table includes 11,000 to 15,000 clones, approximately 80% detected once. Sequencing was performed on peripheral blood mononuclear cells (PBMCs), taken before the fourth cycle of nivolumab. Every receptor here comes from a human donor with classical Hodgkin lymphoma.

This chain joins TRBV11-2 and TRBJ2-7; D possibly corresponds to TRBD1 (5 bases). Germline V gene sequence: CDR1 SGHAT, CDR2 FQNNGV. CDR3 size: 13 residues. V was shortened by 7 bases and J by 0 bases, with 10 bases between the two germline ends. Here the CDR3 reads CASTQGYSYEQYF. The CDR3 DNA is TGTGCCAGCACTCAGGGCTACTCCTACGAGCAGTACTTC.

The gene calls are TRBV11-2 and TRBJ2-7; D gene uncertain. Germline CDR1 is SGHAT and CDR2 is FQNNGV. V was trimmed by 0 bases and J by 3 bases, leaving 6 bases between them. This CDR3 region has 13 residues. CDR3 in amino acids: CASSLEQHYEQYF. In DNA form, the CDR3 reads TGTGCCAGCAGCTTAGAACAGCACTACGAGCAGTACTTC.

V is TRBV7-2 and J is TRBJ1-2; possibly TRBD1 for D (5 bases). The CDR3 contains 13 residues. Germline assignment: CDR1 SGHTA and CDR2 FQGNSA. DNA for the CDR3: TGTGTCTGGCAGGGTAATCGGGACTATGGCTACACCTTC. Residues: CVWQGNRDYGYTF.

J is TRBJ2-7 and V is TRBV30, with D perhaps matching TRBD1 or TRBD2 (5 bases each). The V end was cut by 4 bases, the J end by 6 bases, with 10 bases between. The CDR3 totals 11 residues. Germline V gene lookup returns CDR1 GTSNPN and CDR2 SVGIG (reference sequence). The CDR3 DNA reads as TGTGCCTGGAATAGGGGACCCGAGCAGTACTTC. It yields the protein CAWNRGPEQYF.

The chain recombines TRBV2 with TRBJ1-5, with no clear D. V lost 3 bases and J 7 bases, leaving 13 bases between the germline ends. The CDR3 runs 14 residues. The V gene's germline CDR1 is SNHLY and CDR2 FYNNEI. Here the CDR3 DNA reads TGTGCCAGCAGTGAGTCTAACCCTTCACAGCCCCAGCATTTT. As protein: CASSESNPSQPQHF.

The chain has TRBV6-1 and TRBJ1-6; possible D gene TRBD1, 6 bases. Germline CDR1 reads MNHNS; CDR2 reads SASEGT. This CDR3 spans 16 amino acids. V was pared by 2 bases and J by 10 bases, with 18 bases between. The CDR3 DNA reads as TGTGCCAGCAGTGAAAGTAGGGGGACGGCTCAGTCACCCCTCCACTTT. It translates to CASSESRGTAQSPLHF.

The chain employs TRBV28 and TRBJ2-5; D call uncertain. The CDR3 sequence is 12 residues long. Germline loops: CDR1 MDHEN, CDR2 SYDVKM. Trimming stripped 2 bases from V and 5 bases from J, with 6 bases between. CDR3 DNA: TGTGCCAGCAGTTTACGGGTCGAGACCCAGTACTTC. It specifies CASSLRVETQYF. The full variable domain, completed using reference TRBV28 and TRBJ2-5, is DVKVTQSSRYLVKRTGEKVFLECVQDMDHENMFWYRQDPGLGLRLIYFSYDVKMKEKGDIPEGYSVSREKKERFSLILESASTNQTSMYLCASSLRVETQYFGPGTRLLVL.

The chain links TRBV4-1 to TRBJ2-2; D is unresolved. This CDR3 is built from 14 residues. V was trimmed by 9 bases and J by 3 bases, leaving 14 bases between them. Germline V lookup: CDR1 MGHRA, CDR2 YSYEKL. This chain's CDR3 is CASRAATYTGELFF. The CDR3 coding sequence is TGCGCCAGTAGGGCCGCGACCTACACCGGGGAGCTGTTTTTT.

This chain joins TRBV12-2 and TRBJ2-7; the D call of TRBD1 is as the table states it, not checked on the DNA. TRBV12-2 has pseudogene status. The CDR3 contains 17 residues. CDR3 region: CASRLGDRCGIPYEQYF. Here the CDR3 DNA reads TGTGCAAGTCGCTTAGGGGACAGGTGCGGAATACCCTACGAGCAGTACTTC.

J is TRBJ1-1 and V is TRBV27; D not resolved. CDR1 MNHEY and CDR2 SMNVEV come from the germline V gene (reference sequence). The CDR3 has 13 amino acids. Between the trimmed V and J ends, which lost 7 bases and 5 bases, there was a span of 14 bases. The CDR3 here is CASTQDRWTEAFF. CDR3 bases: TGTGCCAGCACCCAGGATAGGTGGACTGAAGCTTTCTTT.

By share, this clone counts as large. The CDR3 sequence is CASSRLAGGRELFF. The CDR3 bases are TGTGCCAGCAGCCGACTAGCGGGGGGGAGGGAGCTGTTTTTT. The chain employs TRBV27 and TRBJ2-2; 14 nucleotides match TRBD2. The germline gives CDR1 MNHEY, CDR2 SMNVEV (reference sequence). The CDR3 is 14 residues long. Trimming at V came to 6 bases and at J to 9 bases, leaving 3 bases not matched to a gene.

The gene calls are TRBV11-2 and TRBJ2-1, with D unclear. This CDR3 has 13 amino acids. Trimming left V 3 bases short and J 9 bases short, with 12 bases between. Germline CDR1 is SGHAT and CDR2 is FQNNGV. The CDR3 region has the DNA TGTGCCAGCAGCTTCGAGTACGGCGGTGAGCAGTTCTTC. This encodes CASSFEYGGEQFF.

J is TRBJ1-2 and V is TRBV4-3; D perhaps matches TRBD1 (6 bases). This CDR3 has 17 residues. V dropped 4 bases and J dropped 4 bases, with 22 bases sitting between them. Germline V gene lookup returns CDR1 LGHNA and CDR2 YSLEER. CDR3 DNA sequence: TGCGCCAGCAGCCGGGAAACAGGGTCGACTAAAAGCTATGGCTACACCTTC. This translates into CASSRETGSTKSYGYTF.

The V gene is TRBV11-2, the J gene TRBJ2-5; possibly TRBD1 or TRBD2 for D (5 bases each). This CDR3 is built from 15 residues. Per the germline V gene, CDR1 is SGHAT and CDR2 is FQNNGV. Trimming took off 6 bases at V and 6 bases at J, with 20 bases between the two ends. CDR3 coding DNA: TGTGCCAGCAGTTCCGCCTGGGGCCGGGGAAAGACCCAGTACTTC. It specifies CASSSAWGRGKTQYF. Complete variable domain (other parts from reference TRBV11-2 and TRBJ2-5): EAGVAQSPRYKIIEKRQSVAFWCNPISGHATLYWYQQILGQGPKLLIQFQNNGVVDDSQLPKDRFSAERLKGVDSTLKIQPAKLEDSAVYLCASSSAWGRGKTQYFGPGTRLLVL.

The V and J genes are TRBV4-1 and TRBJ1-1; unclear D gene. V gave up 2 bases and J gave up 2 bases, with 15 bases separating them. The CDR3 is 16 amino acids. Per the germline V gene, CDR1 is MGHRA and CDR2 is YSYEKL. In nucleotides, the CDR3 is TGCGCCAGCAGCCAATTCACTGGCAGGATAAACACTGAAGCTTTCTTT. This codes for CASSQFTGRINTEAFF.